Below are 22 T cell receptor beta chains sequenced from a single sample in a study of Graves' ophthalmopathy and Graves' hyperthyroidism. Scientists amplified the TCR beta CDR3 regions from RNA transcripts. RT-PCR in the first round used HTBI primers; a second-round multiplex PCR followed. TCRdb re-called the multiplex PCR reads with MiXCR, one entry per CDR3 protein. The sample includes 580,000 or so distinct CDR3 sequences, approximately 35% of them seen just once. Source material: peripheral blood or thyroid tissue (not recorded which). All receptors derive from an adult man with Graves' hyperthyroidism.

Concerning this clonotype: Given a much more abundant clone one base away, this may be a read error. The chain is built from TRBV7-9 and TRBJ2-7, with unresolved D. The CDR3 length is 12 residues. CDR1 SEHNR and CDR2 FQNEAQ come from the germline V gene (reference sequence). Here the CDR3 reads CASSLDSSEQHF. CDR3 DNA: TGCGCCAGCAGCTTGGATAGTTCCGAGCAGCACTTC.

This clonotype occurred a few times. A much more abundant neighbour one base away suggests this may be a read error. The CDR3 DNA is TGCGCCAGCCCCGATGCAGTGAACACTGAAGCTTTCTTT. Translation: CASPDAVNTEAFF. The chain uses TRBV5-1 and TRBJ1-1; D is ambiguous. The V gene lost 7 bases and the J gene lost 0 bases, with 10 bases spanning the gap. CDR3 length equals 13 residues. Germline CDR1 and CDR2: SGHRS and YFSETQ.

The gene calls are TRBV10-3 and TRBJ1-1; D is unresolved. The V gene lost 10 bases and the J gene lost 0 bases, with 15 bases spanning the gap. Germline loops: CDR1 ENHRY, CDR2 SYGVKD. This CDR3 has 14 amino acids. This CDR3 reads CASQLGTMNTEAFF. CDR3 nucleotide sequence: TGTGCCAGCCAACTGGGAACCATGAACACTGAAGCTTTCTTT.

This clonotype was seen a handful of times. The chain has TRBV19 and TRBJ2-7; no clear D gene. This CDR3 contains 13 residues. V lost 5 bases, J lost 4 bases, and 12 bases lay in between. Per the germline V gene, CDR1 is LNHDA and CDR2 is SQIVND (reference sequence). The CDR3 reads CASSATLHYEQYF. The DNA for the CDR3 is TGTGCCAGTAGTGCCACCCTACATTACGAGCAGTACTTC.

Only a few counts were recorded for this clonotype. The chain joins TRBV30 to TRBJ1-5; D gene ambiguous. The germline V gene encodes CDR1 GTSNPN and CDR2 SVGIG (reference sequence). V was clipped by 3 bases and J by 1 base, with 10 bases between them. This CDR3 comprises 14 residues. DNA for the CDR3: TGTGCCTGGAGCTGGGGAGGAAGCAATCAGCCCCAGCATTTT. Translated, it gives CAWSWGGSNQPQHF.

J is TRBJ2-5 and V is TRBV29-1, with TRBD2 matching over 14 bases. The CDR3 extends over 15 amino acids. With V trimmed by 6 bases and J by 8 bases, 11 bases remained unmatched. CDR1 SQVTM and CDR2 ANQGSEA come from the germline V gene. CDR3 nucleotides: TGCAGCGTCGGGGGAATTGGGACTAGCGGGAGAACCCAGTACTTC. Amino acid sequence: CSVGGIGTSGRTQYF.

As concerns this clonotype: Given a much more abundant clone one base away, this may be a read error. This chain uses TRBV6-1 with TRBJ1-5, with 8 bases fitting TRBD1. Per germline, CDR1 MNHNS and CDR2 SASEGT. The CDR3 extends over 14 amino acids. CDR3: CAISGQGRNQPQHF. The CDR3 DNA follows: TGTGCCATCAGTGGACAGGGTCGCAATCAGCCCCAGCATTTT.

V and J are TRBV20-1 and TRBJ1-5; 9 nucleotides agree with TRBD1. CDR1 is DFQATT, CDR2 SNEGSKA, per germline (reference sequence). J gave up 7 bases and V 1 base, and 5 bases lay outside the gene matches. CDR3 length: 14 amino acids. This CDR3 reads CSARAGQGVQPQHF. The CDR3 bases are TGCAGTGCTAGAGCGGGACAGGGTGTGCAGCCCCAGCATTTT.

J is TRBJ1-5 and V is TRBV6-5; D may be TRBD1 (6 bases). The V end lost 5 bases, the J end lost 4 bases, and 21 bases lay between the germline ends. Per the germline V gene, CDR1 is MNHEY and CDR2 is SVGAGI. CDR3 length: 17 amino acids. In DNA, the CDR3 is TGTGCCAGCAGTGAAGCGTACGGGGGCAGGGGAAATCAGCCCCAGCATTTT. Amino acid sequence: CASSEAYGGRGNQPQHF.

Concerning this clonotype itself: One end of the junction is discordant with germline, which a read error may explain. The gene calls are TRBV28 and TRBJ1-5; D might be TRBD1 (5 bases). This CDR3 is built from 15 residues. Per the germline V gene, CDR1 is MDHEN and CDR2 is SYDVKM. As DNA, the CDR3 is TGTGCCAGCAGTTTAAGGGGAGGCTGGAATCGGCCCCAGCATTTT. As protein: CASSLRGGWNRPQHF.

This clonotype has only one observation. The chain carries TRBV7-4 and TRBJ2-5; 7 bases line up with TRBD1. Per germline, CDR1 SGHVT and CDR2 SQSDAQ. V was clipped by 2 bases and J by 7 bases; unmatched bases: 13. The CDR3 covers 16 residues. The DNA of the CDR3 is TGTGCCAGCAGCTTATCCCAGGGGGATATGGGTGTGACCCAGTACTTC. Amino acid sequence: CASSLSQGDMGVTQYF.

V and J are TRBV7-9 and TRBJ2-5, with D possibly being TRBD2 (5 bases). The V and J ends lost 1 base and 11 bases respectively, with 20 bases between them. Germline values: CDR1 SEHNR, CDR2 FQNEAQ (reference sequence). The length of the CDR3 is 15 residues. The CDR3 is CASSLGVGSTDTQYF. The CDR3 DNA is TGTGCCAGCAGCTTAGGAGTTGGGAGCACAGATACGCAGTACTTC.

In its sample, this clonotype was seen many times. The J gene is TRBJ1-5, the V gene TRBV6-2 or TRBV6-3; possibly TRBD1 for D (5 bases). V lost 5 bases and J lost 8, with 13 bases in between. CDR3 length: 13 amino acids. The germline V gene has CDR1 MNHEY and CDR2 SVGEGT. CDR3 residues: CASSTGGWKPQHF. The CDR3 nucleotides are TGTGCCAGCAGTACGGGGGGGTGGAAGCCCCAGCATTTT.

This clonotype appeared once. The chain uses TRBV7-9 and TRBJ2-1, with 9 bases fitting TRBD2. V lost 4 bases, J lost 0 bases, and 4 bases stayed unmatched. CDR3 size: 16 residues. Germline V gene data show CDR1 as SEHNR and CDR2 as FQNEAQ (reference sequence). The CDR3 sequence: CASSSKAGGSYNEQFF. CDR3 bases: TGTGCCAGCAGCTCAAAAGCGGGAGGCTCCTACAATGAGCAGTTCTTC.

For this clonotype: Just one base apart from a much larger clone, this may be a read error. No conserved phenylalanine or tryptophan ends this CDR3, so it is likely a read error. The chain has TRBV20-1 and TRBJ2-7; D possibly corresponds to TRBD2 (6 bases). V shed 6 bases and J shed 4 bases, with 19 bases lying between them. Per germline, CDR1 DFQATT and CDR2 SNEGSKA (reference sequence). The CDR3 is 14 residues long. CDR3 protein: CSARAVGGYYEQYL. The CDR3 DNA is TGCAGTGCCAGGGCAGTGGGGGGATATTACGAGCAGTACCTC.

CDR3 bases: TGTGCCATCAGAGGGGACGCAGGCAATCAGCCCCTCCACTTT. Translated, it gives CAIRGDAGNQPLHF. This rearrangement joins TRBV10-3 to TRBJ1-6; D may be TRBD1 (5 bases). The germline V gene encodes CDR1 ENHRY and CDR2 SYGVKD. The CDR3 has 14 amino acids. Deletions cut 6 bases from V and 13 bases from J, with 19 bases between.

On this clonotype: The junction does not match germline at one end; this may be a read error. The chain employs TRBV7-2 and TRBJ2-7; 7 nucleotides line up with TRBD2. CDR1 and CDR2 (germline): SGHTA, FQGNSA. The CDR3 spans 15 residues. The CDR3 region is CASSLEAGVPHEQYF. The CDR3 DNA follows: TGTGCCAGCAGTTTAGAGGCGGGGGTGCCCCACGAGCAGTACTTC. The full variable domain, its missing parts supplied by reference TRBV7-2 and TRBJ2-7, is GAGVSQSPSNKVTEKGKDVELRCDPISGHTALYWYRQSLGQGLEFLIYFQGNSAPDKSGLPSDRFSAERTGGSVSTLTIQRTQQEDSAVYLCASSLEAGVPHEQYFGPGTRLTVT.

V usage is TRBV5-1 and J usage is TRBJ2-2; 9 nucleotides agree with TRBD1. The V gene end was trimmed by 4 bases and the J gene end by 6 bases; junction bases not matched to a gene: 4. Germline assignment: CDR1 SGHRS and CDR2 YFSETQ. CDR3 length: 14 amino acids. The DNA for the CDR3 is TGCGCCAGCAGCGCACAGGGGGCGGCCGGGGAGCTGTTTTTT. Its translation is CASSAQGAAGELFF.

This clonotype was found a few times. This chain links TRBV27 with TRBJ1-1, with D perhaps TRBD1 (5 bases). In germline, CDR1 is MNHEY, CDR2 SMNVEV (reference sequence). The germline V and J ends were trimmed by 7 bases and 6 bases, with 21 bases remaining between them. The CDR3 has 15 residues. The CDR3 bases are TGTGCCAGCACTTCCCGAGGGGAGACGGGTGCTGAAGCTTTCTTT. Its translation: CASTSRGETGAEAFF.

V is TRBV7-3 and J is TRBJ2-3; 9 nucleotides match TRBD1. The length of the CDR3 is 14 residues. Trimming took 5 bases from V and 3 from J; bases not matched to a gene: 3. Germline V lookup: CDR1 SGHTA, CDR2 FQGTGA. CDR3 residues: CASSQGQGTDTQYF. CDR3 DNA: TGTGCCAGCAGCCAAGGACAGGGGACAGATACGCAGTATTTT.

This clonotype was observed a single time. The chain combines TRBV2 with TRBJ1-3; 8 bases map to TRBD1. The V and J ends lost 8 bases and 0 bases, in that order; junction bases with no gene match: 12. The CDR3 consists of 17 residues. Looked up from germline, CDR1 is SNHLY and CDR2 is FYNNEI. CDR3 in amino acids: CASLAAQGAISGNTIYF. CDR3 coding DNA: TGTGCCAGCTTGGCGGCTCAGGGGGCAATCTCTGGAAACACCATATATTTT.

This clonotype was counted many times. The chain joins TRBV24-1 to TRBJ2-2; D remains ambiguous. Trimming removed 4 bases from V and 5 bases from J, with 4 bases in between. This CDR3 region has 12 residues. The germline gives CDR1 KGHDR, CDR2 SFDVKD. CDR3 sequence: CATSEPTGELFF. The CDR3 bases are TGTGCCACCAGTGAACCAACCGGGGAGCTGTTTTTT.